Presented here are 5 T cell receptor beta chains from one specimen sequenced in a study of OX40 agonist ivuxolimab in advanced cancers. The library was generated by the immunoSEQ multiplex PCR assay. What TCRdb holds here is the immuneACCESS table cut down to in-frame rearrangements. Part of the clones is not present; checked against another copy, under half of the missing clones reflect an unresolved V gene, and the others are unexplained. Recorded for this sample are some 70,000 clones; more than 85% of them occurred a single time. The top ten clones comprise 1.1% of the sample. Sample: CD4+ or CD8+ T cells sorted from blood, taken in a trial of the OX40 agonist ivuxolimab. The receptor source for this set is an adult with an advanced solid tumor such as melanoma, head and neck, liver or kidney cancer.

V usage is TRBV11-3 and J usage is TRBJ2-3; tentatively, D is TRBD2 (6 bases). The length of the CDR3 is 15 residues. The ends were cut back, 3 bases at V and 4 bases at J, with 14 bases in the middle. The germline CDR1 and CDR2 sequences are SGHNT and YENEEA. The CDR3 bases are TGTGCCAGCAGCTTTCGGCTAGCGAGTTCAGATACGCAGTATTTT. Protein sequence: CASSFRLASSDTQYF.

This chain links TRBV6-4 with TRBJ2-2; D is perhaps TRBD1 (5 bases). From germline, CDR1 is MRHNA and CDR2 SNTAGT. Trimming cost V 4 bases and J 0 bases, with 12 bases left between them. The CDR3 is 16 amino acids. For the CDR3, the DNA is TGTGCCAGCAGTGTAGGGGCGGCCGCGAACACCGGGGAGCTGTTTTTT. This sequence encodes CASSVGAAANTGELFF.

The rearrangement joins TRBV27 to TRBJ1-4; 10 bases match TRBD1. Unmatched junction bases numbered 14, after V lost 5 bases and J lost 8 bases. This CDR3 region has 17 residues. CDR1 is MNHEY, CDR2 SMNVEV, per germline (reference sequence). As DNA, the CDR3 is TGTGCCAGCAGTCCTGGGACAGGGGAACCACACTCCGAAAAACTGTTTTTT. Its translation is CASSPGTGEPHSEKLFF.

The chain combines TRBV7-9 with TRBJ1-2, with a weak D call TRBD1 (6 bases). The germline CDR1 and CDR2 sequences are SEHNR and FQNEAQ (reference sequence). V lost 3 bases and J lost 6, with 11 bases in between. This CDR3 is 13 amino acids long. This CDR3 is CASSLRGDDGYTF. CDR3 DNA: TGTGCCAGCAGCTTGAGGGGGGATGATGGCTACACCTTC.

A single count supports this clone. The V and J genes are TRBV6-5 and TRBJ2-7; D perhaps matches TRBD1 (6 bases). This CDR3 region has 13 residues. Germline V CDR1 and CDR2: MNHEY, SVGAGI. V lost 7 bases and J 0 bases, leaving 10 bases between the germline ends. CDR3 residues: CASKRTASYEQYF. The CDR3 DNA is TGTGCCAGCAAACGGACAGCCTCCTACGAGCAGTACTTC.